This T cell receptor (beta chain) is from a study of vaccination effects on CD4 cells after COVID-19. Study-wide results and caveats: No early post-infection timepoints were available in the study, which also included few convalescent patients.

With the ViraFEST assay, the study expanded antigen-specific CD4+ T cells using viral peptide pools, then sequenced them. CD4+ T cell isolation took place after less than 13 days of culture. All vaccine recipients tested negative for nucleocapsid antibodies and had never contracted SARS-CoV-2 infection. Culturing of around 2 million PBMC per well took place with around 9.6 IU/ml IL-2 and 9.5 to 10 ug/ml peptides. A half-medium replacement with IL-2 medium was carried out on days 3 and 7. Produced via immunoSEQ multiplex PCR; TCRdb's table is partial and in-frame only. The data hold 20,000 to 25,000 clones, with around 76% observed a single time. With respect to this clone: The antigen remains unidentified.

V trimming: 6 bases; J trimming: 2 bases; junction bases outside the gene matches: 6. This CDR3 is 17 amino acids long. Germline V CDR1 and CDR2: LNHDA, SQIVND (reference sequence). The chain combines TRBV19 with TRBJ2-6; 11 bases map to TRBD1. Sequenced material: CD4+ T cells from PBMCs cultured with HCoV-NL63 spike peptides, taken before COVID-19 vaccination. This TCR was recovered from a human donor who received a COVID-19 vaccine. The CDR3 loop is CASRTGTGGTGANVLTF. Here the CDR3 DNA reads TGTGCCAGTAGAACCGGGACAGGGGGTACTGGGGCCAACGTCCTGACTTTC.